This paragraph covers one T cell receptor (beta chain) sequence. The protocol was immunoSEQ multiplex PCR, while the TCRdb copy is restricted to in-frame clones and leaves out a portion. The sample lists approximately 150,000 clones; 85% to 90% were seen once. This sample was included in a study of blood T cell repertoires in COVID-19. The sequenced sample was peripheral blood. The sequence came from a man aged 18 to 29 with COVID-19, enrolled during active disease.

The CDR3 DNA follows: TGTGCCAGCAGTCCAAAAGGCTACAGGCGGGGATACGAGCAGTACTTC. Amino acid sequence: CASSPKGYRRGYEQYF. The chain has TRBV28 and TRBJ2-7, with D possibly TRBD2 on 6 matching bases. This CDR3 has 16 amino acids. The germline CDR1 and CDR2 sequences are MDHEN and SYDVKM. Deletions cut 5 bases from V and 4 bases from J, with 21 bases between.